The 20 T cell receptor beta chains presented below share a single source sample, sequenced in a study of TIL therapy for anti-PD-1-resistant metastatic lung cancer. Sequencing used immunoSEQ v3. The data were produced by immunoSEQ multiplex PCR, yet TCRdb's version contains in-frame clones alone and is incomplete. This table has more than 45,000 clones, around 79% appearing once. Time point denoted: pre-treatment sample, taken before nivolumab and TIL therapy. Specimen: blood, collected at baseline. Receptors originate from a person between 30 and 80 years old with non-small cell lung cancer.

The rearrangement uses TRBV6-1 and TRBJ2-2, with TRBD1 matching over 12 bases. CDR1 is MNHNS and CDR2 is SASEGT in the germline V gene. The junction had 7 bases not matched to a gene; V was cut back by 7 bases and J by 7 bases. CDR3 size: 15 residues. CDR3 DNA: TGTGCCAGCACGGCGGGACAGGGGGCCATCGGGGAGCTGTTTTTT. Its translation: CASTAGQGAIGELFF.

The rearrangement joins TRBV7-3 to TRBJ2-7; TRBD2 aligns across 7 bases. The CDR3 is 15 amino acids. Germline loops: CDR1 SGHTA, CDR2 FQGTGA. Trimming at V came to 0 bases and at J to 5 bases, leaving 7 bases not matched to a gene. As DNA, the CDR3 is TGTGCCAGCAGCTTAACCAAAAAGGGAGGGCACGAGCAGTACTTC. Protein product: CASSLTKKGGHEQYF.

CDR3 sequence (DNA): TGTGCCAGCAGCGTAGCCCCCCATAGCATAGCTCACAATGAGCAGTTCTTC. Amino acids: CASSVAPHSIAHNEQFF. The rearrangement links TRBV9 to TRBJ2-1; D ambiguous. The germline V gene encodes CDR1 SGDLS and CDR2 YYNGEE. Trimming took off 0 bases at V and 5 bases at J, with 18 bases between the two ends. CDR3 length: 17 residues.

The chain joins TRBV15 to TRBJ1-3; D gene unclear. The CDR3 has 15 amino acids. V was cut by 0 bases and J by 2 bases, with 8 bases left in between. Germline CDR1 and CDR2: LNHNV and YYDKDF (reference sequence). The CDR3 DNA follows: TGTGCCACCAGCAGAGATACCCTCCCTGGAAACACCATATATTTT. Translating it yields CATSRDTLPGNTIYF.

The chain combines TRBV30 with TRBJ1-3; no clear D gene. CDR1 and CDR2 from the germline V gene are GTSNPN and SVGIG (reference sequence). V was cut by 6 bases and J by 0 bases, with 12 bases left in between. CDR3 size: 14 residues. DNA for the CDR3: TGTGCCTGCCCGGGTTCCGACTCTGGAAACACCATATATTTT. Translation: CACPGSDSGNTIYF.

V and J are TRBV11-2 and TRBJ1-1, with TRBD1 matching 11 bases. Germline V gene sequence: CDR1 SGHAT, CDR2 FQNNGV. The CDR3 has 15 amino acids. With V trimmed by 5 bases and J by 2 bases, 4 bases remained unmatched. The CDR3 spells CASSIRTGGNTEAFF. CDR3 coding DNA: TGTGCCAGCAGCATACGGACAGGGGGCAACACTGAAGCTTTCTTT. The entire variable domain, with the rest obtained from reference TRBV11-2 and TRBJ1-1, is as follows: EAGVAQSPRYKIIEKRQSVAFWCNPISGHATLYWYQQILGQGPKLLIQFQNNGVVDDSQLPKDRFSAERLKGVDSTLKIQPAKLEDSAVYLCASSIRTGGNTEAFFGQGTRLTVV.

The CDR3 region has the DNA TGCGCCAGCAGTGAGGGACAGGGCTATGGCTACACCTTC. Translating gives CASSEGQGYGYTF. The chain has TRBV10-2 and TRBJ1-2; 8 nucleotides align to TRBD1. Germline V gene lookup returns CDR1 WSHSY and CDR2 SAAADI. Germline trimming cut 2 bases from V and 4 bases from J; bases unmatched to any gene: 0. This CDR3 has 13 amino acids.

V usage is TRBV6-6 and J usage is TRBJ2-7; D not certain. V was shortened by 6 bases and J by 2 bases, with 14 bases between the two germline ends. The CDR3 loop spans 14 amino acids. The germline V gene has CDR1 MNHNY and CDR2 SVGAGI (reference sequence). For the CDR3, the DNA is TGTGCCAGCAGCTACGACACGTTTGCCTACGAGCAGTACTTC. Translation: CASSYDTFAYEQYF.

CDR3 loop: CARDDGVSGANVLTF. The CDR3 DNA reads TGTGCCAGGGACGACGGCGTCTCTGGGGCCAACGTCCTGACTTTC. The chain joins TRBV2 to TRBJ2-6, with no clear D. Per the germline V gene, CDR1 is SNHLY and CDR2 is FYNNEI. V was clipped by 9 bases and J by 0 bases, with 12 bases between them. This CDR3 contains 15 residues.

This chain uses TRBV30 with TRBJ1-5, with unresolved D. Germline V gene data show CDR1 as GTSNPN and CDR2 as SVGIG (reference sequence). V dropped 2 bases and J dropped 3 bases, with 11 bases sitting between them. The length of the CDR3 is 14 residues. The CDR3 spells CAWSFRQVNQPQHF. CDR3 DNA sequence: TGTGCCTGGAGTTTCCGGCAGGTCAATCAGCCCCAGCATTTT.

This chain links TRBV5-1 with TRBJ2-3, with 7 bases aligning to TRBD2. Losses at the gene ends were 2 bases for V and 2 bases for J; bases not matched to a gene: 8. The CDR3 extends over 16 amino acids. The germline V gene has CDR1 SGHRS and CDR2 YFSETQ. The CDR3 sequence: CASSLATSRATDTQYF. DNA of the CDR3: TGCGCCAGCAGCTTAGCGACTAGCAGAGCCACAGATACGCAGTATTTT.

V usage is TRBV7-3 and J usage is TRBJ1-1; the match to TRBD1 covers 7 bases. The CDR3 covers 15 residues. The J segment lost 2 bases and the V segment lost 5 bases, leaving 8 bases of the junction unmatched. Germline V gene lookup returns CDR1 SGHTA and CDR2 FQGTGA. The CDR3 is CASSPKGAGNTEAFF. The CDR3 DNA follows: TGTGCCAGCAGCCCAAAGGGGGCGGGCAACACTGAAGCTTTCTTT.

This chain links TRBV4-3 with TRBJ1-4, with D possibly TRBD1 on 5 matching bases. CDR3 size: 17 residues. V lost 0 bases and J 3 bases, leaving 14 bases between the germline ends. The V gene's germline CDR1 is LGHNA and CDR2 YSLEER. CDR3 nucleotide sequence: TGCGCCAGCAGCCAAGATGGGATCGGAGGGGCTAATGAAAAACTGTTTTTT. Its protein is CASSQDGIGGANEKLFF.

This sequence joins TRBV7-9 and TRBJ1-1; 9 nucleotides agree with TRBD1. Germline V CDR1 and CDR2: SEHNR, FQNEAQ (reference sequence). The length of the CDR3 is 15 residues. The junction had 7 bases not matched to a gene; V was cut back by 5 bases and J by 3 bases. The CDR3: CASSANRGPYTEAFF. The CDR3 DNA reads TGTGCCAGCAGCGCGAACAGGGGGCCTTACACTGAAGCTTTCTTT.

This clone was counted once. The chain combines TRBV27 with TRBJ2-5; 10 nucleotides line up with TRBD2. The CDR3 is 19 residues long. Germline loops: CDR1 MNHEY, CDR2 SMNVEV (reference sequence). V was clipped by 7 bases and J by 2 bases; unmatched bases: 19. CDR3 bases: TGTGCCAGCACCTCCCTTGATAGCGGGGGGCCGACGCCACAAGAGACCCAGTACTTC. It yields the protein CASTSLDSGGPTPQETQYF.

CDR3 residues: CASSLRGLANTGELFF. As DNA, the CDR3 is TGCGCCAGCAGCTTGCGGGGACTCGCGAACACCGGGGAGCTGTTTTTT. The rearrangement links TRBV5-1 to TRBJ2-2; perhaps TRBD2 as D (6 bases). The CDR3 sequence is 16 residues long. Germline V lookup: CDR1 SGHRS, CDR2 YFSETQ. With 1 base removed from V and 0 bases from J, the gap between germline ends came to 10 bases. The variable domain in full, completed from reference TRBV5-1 and TRBJ2-2, reads KAGVTQTPRYLIKTRGQQVTLSCSPISGHRSVSWYQQTPGQGLQFLFEYFSETQRNKGNFPGRFSGRQFSNSRSEMNVSTLELGDSALYLCASSLRGLANTGELFFGEGSRLTVL.

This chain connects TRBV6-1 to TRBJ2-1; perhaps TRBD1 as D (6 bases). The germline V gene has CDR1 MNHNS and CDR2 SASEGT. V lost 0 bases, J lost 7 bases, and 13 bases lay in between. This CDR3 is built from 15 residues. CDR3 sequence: CASSEAQGVINEQFF. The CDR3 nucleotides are TGTGCCAGCAGTGAAGCACAGGGAGTGATAAATGAGCAGTTCTTC.

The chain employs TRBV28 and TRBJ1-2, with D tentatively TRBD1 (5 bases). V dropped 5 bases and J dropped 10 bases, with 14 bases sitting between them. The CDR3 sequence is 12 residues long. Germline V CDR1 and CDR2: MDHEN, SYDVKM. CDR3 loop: CASSPRTRVYTF. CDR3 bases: TGTGCCAGCAGTCCACGGACCAGGGTCTACACCTTC.

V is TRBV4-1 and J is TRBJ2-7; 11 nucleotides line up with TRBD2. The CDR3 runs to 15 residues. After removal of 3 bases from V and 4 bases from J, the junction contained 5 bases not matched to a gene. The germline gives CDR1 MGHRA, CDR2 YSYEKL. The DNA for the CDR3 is TGCGCCAGCAGCCAGCCTACTAGCGGGAGTTACGAGCAGTACTTC. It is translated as CASSQPTSGSYEQYF.

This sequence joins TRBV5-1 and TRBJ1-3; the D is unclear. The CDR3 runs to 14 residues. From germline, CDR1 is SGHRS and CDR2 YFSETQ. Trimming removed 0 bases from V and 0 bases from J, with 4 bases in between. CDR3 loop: CASSLDTSGNTIYF. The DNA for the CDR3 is TGCGCCAGCAGCTTGGACACCTCTGGAAACACCATATATTTT.